Shown below are 5 T cell receptor beta chains from a single sample sequenced in a study of blood T cell repertoires in COVID-19. The table came from immunoSEQ multiplex PCR; TCRdb's copy has only in-frame clones and leaves some out. The repertoire consists of about 440,000 clones, with roughly 89% occurring once and the leading ten covering about 4.3%. Sample: peripheral blood. These receptor sequences come from a woman aged 25-40 years with acute or convalescent COVID-19.

The chain carries TRBV11-2 and TRBJ2-3, with 10 bases fitting TRBD1. Per the germline V gene, CDR1 is SGHAT and CDR2 is FQNNGV. The CDR3 extends over 16 amino acids. V dropped 4 bases and J dropped 4; count of bases not matched to a gene: 8. The DNA for the CDR3 is TGTGCCAGCAGCTACAGACAGGGGGCGCATGCAGATACGCAGTATTTT. It translates to CASSYRQGAHADTQYF.

This chain connects TRBV7-9 to TRBJ2-3, with D unresolved. There are 16 residues in the CDR3. Trimming removed 4 bases from V and 0 bases from J, with 14 bases in between. The germline gives CDR1 SEHNR, CDR2 FQNEAQ (reference sequence). Written as DNA, the CDR3 is TGTGCCAGCAGCTCACCCAGACAAACTAGCACAGATACGCAGTATTTT. It encodes CASSSPRQTSTDTQYF. Full variable domain (rest looked up from reference TRBV7-9 and TRBJ2-3): DTGVSQNPRHKITKRGQNVTFRCDPISEHNRLYWYRQTLGQGPEFLTYFQNEAQLEKSRLLSDRFSAERPKGSFSTLEIQRTEQGDSAMYLCASSSPRQTSTDTQYFGPGTRLTVL.

The rearrangement uses TRBV7-2 and TRBJ1-6, with TRBD1 matching 7 bases. Germline CDR1 reads SGHTA; CDR2 reads FQGNSA. The CDR3 loop spans 14 amino acids. The J segment lost 10 bases and the V segment lost 5 bases, leaving 8 bases of the junction unmatched. The chain's CDR3 is CASSLGQVWSPLHF. The CDR3 DNA reads as TGTGCCAGCAGCCTCGGACAGGTTTGGTCACCCCTCCACTTT.

This rearrangement joins TRBV7-3 to TRBJ1-2, with TRBD1 identical over 10 bases. V gave up 5 bases and J gave up 5 bases; unmatched junction bases: 11. This CDR3 region has 16 residues. Germline V gives CDR1 SGHTA, CDR2 FQGTGA. As DNA, the CDR3 is TGTGCCAGCAGCCCTTCCCCCGGGACAGGGGTTTATGGCTACACCTTC. Translating it yields CASSPSPGTGVYGYTF.

This chain connects TRBV4-2 to TRBJ2-5; TRBD2 agrees at 8 bases. Germline CDR1 LGHNA, CDR2 YNFKEQ. This CDR3 is 18 amino acids long. V dropped 0 bases and J dropped 5; count of bases not matched to a gene: 14. CDR3 DNA: TGTGCCAGCAGCCAAGAAGGTCAGGCGTCGGGGGGGAGGGAGACCCAGTACTTC. Translated, it gives CASSQEGQASGGRETQYF.